Below are 3 T cell receptor beta chains sequenced from a single sample in a study of T cell responses to AZD1222 COVID-19 vaccine. The protocol was immunoSEQ multiplex PCR, while the TCRdb copy is restricted to in-frame clones and leaves out a portion. Here the sample spans about 73,000 clones, 88% being singletons. This sample comprised peripheral blood, obtained on day 0 of AZD1222 vaccination. Receptors were obtained from an adult in good health.

The CDR3 DNA reads TGTGCCAGCAGCCCGGGGGACAGGATGAACACTGAAGCTTTCTTT. Translated: CASSPGDRMNTEAFF. The chain combines TRBV4-2 with TRBJ1-1; 8 bases fit TRBD1. The germline V gene encodes CDR1 LGHNA and CDR2 YNFKEQ. The ends lost 4 bases at V and 0 bases at J; junction bases unmatched: 4. The CDR3 consists of 15 residues.

This chain connects TRBV6-1 to TRBJ1-2; 7 positions match TRBD1. Germline CDR1 and CDR2: MNHNS and SASEGT. The CDR3 totals 14 residues. The trim removed 2 bases at V and 6 bases at J, leaving 6 bases unmatched. CDR3 region: CASSETRRGNGYTF. The CDR3 bases are TGTGCCAGCAGTGAAACCCGCAGGGGGAATGGCTACACCTTC.

This sequence joins TRBV30 and TRBJ1-6, with D possibly being TRBD1 (6 bases). Trimming removed 4 bases at V and 4 bases at J, with 14 bases between. The CDR3 totals 15 residues. From germline, CDR1 is GTSNPN and CDR2 SVGIG (reference sequence). The CDR3 nucleotides are TGTGCCTGGACAGGGGCCGGGGGGTATAATTCACCCCTCCACTTT. Residues: CAWTGAGGYNSPLHF.